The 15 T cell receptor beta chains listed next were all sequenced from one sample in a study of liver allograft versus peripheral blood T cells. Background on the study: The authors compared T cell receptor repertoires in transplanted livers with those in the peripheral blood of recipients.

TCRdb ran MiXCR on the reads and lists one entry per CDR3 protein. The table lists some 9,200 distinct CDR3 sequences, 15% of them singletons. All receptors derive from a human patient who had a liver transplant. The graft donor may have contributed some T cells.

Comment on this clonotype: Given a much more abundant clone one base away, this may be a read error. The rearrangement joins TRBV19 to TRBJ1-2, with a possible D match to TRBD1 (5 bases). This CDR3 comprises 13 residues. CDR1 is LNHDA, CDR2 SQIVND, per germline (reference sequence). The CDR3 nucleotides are TGTGTCAGTGAACGTAGGGGCGCCTACGGCTACACCTTC. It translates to CVSERRGAYGYTF.

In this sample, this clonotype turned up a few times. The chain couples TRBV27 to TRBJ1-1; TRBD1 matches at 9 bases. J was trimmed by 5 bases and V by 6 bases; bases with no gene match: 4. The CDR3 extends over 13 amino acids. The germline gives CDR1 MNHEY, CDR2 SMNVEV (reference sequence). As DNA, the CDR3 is TGTGCCAGCAGAAGACAGGGGGGTACTGAAGCTTTCTTT. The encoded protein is CASRRQGGTEAFF.

The CDR3 spells CASSQEATRRTQYF. DNA of the CDR3: TGTGCCAGCAGCCAAGAGGCCACGCGCCGGACCCAGTACTTC. The V gene is TRBV14, the J gene TRBJ2-5; no firm D call. Trimming removed 0 bases at V and 7 bases at J, with 12 bases between. CDR3 length: 14 residues. Germline V CDR1 and CDR2: SGHDN, FVKESK.

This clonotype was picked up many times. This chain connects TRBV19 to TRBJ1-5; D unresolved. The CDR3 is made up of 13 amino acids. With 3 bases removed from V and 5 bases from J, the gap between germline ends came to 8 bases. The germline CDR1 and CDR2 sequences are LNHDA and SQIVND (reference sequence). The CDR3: CASSMRTYQPQHF. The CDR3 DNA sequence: TGTGCCAGTAGTATGAGAACTTATCAGCCCCAGCATTTT.

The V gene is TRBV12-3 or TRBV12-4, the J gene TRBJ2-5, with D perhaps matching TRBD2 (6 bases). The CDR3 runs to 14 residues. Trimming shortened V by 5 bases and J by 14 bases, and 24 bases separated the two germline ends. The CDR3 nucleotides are TGTGCCAGCAGTGGCGGGAATGGTCACACCCCGAAATACTTC. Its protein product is CASSGGNGHTPKYF.

The CDR3 bases are TGTGCCAGTAGCCCCACTAGCGGCCCCTACGAGCAGTACTTC. Its translation: CASSPTSGPYEQYF. The chain uses TRBV19 and TRBJ2-7, with 8 bases fitting TRBD2. Germline V gene lookup returns CDR1 LNHDA and CDR2 SQIVND (reference sequence). The CDR3 is 14 residues long. Germline trimming cut 6 bases from V and 2 bases from J; bases unmatched to any gene: 6.

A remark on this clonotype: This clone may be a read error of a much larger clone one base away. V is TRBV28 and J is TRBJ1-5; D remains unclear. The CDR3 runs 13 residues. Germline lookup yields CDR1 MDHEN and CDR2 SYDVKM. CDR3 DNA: TGTGCCAGCAGTTCTGGACCCAATCATCCCCAGCATTTT. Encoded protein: CASSSGPNHPQHF.

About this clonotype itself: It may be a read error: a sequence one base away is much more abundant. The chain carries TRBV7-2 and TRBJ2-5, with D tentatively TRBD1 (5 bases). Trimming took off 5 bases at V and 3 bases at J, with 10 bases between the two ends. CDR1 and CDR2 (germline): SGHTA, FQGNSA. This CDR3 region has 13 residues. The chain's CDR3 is CTSSRQSKETQYF. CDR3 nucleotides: TGTACCAGCAGCAGACAGTCGAAAGAGACCCAGTACTTC.

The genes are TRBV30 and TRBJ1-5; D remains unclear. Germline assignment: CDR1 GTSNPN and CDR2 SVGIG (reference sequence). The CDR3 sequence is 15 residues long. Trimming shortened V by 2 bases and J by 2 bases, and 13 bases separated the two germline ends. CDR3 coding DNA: TGTGCCTGGAGTTTTGGGTCCGGTGGCAATCAGCCCCAGCATTTT. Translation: CAWSFGSGGNQPQHF. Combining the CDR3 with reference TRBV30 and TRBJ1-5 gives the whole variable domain SQTIHQWPATLVQPVGSPLSLECTVEGTSNPNLYWYRQAAGRGLQLLFYSVGIGQISSEVPQNLSASRPQDRQFILSSKKLLLSDSGFYLCAWSFGSGGNQPQHFGDGTRLSIL.

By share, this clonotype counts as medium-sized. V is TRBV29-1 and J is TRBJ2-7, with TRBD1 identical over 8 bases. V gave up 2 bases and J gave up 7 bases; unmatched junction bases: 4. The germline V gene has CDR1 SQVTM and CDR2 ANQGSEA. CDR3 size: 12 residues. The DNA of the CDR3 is TGCAGCGTTGAACAGGGGGCAGAAGAGCAGTACTTC. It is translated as CSVEQGAEEQYF.

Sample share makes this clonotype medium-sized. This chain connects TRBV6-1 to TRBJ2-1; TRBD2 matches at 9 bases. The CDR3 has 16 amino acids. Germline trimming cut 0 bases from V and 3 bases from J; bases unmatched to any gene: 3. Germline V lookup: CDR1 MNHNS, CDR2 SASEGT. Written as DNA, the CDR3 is TGTGCCAGCAGTGAAGCCGGGACTAGCAGCTACAATGAGCAGTTCTTC. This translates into CASSEAGTSSYNEQFF.

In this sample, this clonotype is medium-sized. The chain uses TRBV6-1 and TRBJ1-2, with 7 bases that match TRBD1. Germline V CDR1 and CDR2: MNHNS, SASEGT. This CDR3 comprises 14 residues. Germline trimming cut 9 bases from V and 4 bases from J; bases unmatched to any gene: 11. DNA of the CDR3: TGTGCCAGTTTGCCAGGGGGGATGATCTATGGCTACACCTTC. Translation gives CASLPGGMIYGYTF.

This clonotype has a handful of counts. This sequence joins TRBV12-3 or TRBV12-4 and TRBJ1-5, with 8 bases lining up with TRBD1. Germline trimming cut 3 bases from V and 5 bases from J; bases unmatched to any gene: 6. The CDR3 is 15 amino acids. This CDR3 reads CASSLGAGGYQPQHF. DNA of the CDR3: TGTGCCAGCAGTTTGGGGGCAGGGGGCTATCAGCCCCAGCATTTT.

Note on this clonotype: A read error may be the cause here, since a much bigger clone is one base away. The chain's CDR3 is CASSLEAGSNQSQHF. The CDR3 DNA is TGTGCCAGCAGCTTAGAGGCAGGGAGCAATCAGTCCCAGCATTTT. The chain links TRBV7-9 to TRBJ1-5; D might be TRBD1 (5 bases). This CDR3 is built from 15 residues. The germline V gene encodes CDR1 SEHNR and CDR2 FQNEAQ (reference sequence).

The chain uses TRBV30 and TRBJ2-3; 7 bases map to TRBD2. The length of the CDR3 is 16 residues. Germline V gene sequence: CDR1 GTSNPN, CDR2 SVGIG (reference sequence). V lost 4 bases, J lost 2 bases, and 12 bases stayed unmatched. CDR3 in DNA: TGTGCCTGGAAAAGAGCGGGATGGTACTTCACAGATACGCAGTATTTT. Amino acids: CAWKRAGWYFTDTQYF.